This TCR beta chain is drawn from a study of graft-versus-host responses after intestinal transplantation. Note on this clone: Antigen: not known.

Germline CDR1 is MDHEN and CDR2 is SYDVKM. The CDR3 is made up of 16 amino acids. Trimming shortened V by 6 bases and J by 0 bases, and 15 bases separated the two germline ends. Here immunoSEQ multiplex PCR was the method, and the copy in TCRdb shows in-frame clones only, minus some. In the table there are 130,000 or so clones, 92% of which are singletons. The starting material was unstimulated CD4+ T cells sorted from spleen or lymph node cells, obtained before intestinal transplant. This TCR came from a human donor who received an intestinal transplant. V usage is TRBV28 and J usage is TRBJ2-4; D is uncertain. Here the CDR3 reads CASSPAIILAKNIQYF. CDR3 coding DNA: TGTGCCAGCAGCCCTGCGATTATATTAGCCAAAAACATTCAGTACTTC.